This T cell receptor beta chain was captured by sequencing in a study of PD-1 blockade in classical Hodgkin lymphoma. Study results and limitations: Relapsed/refractory patients reportedly had the lowest baseline TCR diversity, below newly diagnosed patients, who were below healthy donors. The diversity seen at baseline in complete responders resembled that of newly diagnosed patients. Whereas CD4+ TCR diversity had risen significantly by C4D1, CD8+ TCR diversity had not.

Germline V gene sequence: CDR1 SGHNT, CDR2 YENEEA. The CDR3 spans 17 residues. V shed 4 bases and J shed 0 bases, with 13 bases lying between them. In the case of this clone: Its target is unknown.

No patient escaped relapse after autologous stem cell transplantation, and brentuximab vedotin exposure varied. The assay was immunoSEQ multiplex PCR, and TCRdb's table has in-frame clones only and misses some. Of about 43,000 clones in the sample, approximately 79% were seen once. This chain connects TRBV11-3 to TRBJ2-6, with D perhaps being TRBD1 or TRBD2 (5 bases each). Sequenced material: peripheral blood mononuclear cells (PBMCs), taken before the second cycle of nivolumab. The TCR comes from a human donor with classical Hodgkin lymphoma. The CDR3 DNA is TGTGCCAGCAGCTCTAGCAGGGTGATCTCTGGGGCCAACGTCCTGACTTTC. Residues: CASSSSRVISGANVLTF.